Below, one T cell receptor beta chain is given with its context. Its antigen is currently unknown. Germline is not matched at one junction end, which may reflect a read error. The TCR beta CDR3 regions underwent amplification using RNA transcripts as the source. First-round RT-PCR of the TCR CDR3 relied on the HTBI primer set. TCRdb recomputed calls from the multiplex PCR reads with MiXCR, one row per CDR3 protein. The sample has a few hundred thousand distinct CDR3 sequences, 35% to 55% seen once. Germline V lookup: CDR1 SGHVS, CDR2 FNYEAQ. This CDR3 region has 15 residues. The study based diagnoses on clinical symptoms, serum thyroxine and TRAb, thyroid ultrasound and orbital computed tomography. This sample was taken from a study of T cells in Graves' hyperthyroidism and ophthalmopathy. General study results and limits: Ophthalmopathy could be told apart from stable hyperthyroidism with a 13 V-J model. In blood, most of the thyroid clonotypes expanded above 0.001 were also present.

This chain joins TRBV7-6 and TRBJ1-2; 8 nucleotides match TRBD1. The receptor's source is a woman aged 18 to 35 with Graves' hyperthyroidism. Sequenced input: peripheral blood or thyroid tissue (not recorded which). The CDR3 protein is CASSLNILGTGGSTF. CDR3 DNA sequence: TGTGCCAGCAGCCTGAACATACTGGGGACAGGCGGCTCCACCTTC.